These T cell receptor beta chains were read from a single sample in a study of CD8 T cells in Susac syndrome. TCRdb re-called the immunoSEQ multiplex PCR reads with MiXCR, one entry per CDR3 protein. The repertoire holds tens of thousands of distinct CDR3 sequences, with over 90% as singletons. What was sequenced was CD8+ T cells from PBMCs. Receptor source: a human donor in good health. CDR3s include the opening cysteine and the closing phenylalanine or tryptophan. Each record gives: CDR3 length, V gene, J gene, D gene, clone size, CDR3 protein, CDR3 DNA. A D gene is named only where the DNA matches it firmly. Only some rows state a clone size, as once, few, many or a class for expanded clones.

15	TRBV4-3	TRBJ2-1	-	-	CASSQGSGTYNEQFF	TGCGCCAGCAGCCAAGGGAGCGGAACCTACAATGAGCAGTTCTTC
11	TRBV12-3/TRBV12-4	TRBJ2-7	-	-	CASSSGYEQYF	TGTGCCAGCAGTTCCGGGTACGAGCAGTACTTC
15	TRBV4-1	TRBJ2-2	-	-	CASSQVPLNTGELFF	TGCGCCAGCAGCCAAGTTCCTTTGAACACCGGGGAGCTGTTTTTT
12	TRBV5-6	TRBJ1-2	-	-	CASSLYRNRYTF	TGTGCCAGCAGCTTATACAGGAACCGCTACACCTTC
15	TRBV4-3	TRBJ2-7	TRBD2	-	CASSQGLLAGGEQYF	TGCGCCAGCAGCCAAGGCCTTCTAGCGGGGGGCGAGCAGTACTTC
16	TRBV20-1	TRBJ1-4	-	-	CSASKDEDITNEKLFF	TGCAGTGCTAGTAAGGACGAGGATATAACTAATGAAAAACTGTTTTTT
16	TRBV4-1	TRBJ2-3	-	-	CASSQGYRSPGDTQYF	TGCGCCAGCAGCCAGGGGTATCGGTCCCCGGGAGATACGCAGTATTTT
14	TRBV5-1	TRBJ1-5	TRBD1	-	CASSPGQGHQPQHF	TGCGCCAGCAGCCCTGGACAGGGACATCAGCCCCAGCATTTT
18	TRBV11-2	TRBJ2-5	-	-	CASSLAVAWEVPQETQYF	TGTGCCAGCAGCTTAGCAGTTGCATGGGAGGTTCCTCAAGAGACCCAGTACTTC
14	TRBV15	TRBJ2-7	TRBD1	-	CATSTGTGSYEQYF	TGTGCCACCAGCACCGGGACAGGTTCCTACGAGCAGTACTTC
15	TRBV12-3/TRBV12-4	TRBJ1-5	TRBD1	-	CASSDGQGANQPQHF	TGTGCCAGCAGTGACGGACAGGGGGCGAATCAGCCCCAGCATTTT
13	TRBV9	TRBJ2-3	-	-	CASSPNAGDTQYF	TGTGCCAGCAGCCCGAACGCTGGGGATACGCAGTATTTT
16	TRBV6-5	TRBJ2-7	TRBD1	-	CASSYTGQAFAYEQYF	TGTGCCAGCAGTTACACCGGACAGGCCTTTGCCTACGAGCAGTACTTC
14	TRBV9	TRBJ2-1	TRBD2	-	CASSAGLAGAEQFF	TGTGCCAGCAGCGCTGGACTAGCGGGAGCCGAGCAGTTCTTC
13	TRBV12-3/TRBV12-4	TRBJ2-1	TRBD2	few	CASSFAGDNEQFF	TGTGCCAGCAGTTTTGCGGGGGACAATGAGCAGTTCTTC
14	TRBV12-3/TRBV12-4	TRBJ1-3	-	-	CASSYTPSGNTIYF	TGTGCCAGCAGTTATACCCCCTCTGGAAACACCATATATTTT
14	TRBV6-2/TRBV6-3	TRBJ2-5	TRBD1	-	CASSVGQGSKTQYF	TGTGCCAGCAGTGTCGGACAGGGTTCGAAGACCCAGTACTTC
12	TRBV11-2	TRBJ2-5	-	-	CASSSYQETQYF	TGTGCCAGCAGCTCGTACCAAGAGACCCAGTACTTC
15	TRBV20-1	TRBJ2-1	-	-	CSLVITANPYNEQFF	TGCAGTCTAGTAATCACAGCTAACCCCTACAATGAGCAGTTCTTC
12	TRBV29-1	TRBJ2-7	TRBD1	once	CSVAGTAYEQYF	TGCAGCGTTGCCGGGACAGCCTACGAGCAGTACTTC
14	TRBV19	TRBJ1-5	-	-	CASTPYRGNQPQHF	TGTGCCAGTACCCCCTACAGGGGCAATCAGCCCCAGCATTTT
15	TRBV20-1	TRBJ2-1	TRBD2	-	CSARDWGEGHNEQFF	TGCAGTGCTAGAGATTGGGGGGAGGGCCACAATGAGCAGTTCTTC